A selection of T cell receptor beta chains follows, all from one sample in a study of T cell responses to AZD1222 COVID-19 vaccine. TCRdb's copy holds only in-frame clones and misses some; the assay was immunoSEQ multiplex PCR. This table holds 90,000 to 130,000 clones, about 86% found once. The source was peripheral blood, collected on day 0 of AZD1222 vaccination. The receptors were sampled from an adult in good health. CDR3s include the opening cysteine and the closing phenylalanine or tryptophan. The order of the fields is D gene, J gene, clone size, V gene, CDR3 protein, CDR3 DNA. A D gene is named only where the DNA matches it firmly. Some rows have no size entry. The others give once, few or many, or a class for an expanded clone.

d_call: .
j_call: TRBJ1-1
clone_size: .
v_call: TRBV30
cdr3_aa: CAWRGAGLLRAFF
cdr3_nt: TGTGCCTGGAGGGGGGCGGGGCTCCTACGGGCTTTCTTT

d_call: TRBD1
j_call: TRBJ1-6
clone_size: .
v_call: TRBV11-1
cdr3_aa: CASSRTGGVSPLHF
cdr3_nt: TGTGCCAGCAGCAGGACAGGGGGCGTTTCACCCCTCCACTTT

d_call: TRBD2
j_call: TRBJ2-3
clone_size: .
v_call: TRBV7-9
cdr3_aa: CASSLLAGTDTQYF
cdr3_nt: TGTGCCAGCAGCTTACTAGCGGGCACAGATACGCAGTATTTT

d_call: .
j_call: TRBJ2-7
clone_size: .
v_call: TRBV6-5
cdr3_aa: CASSLLGQSSYEQYF
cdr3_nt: TGTGCCAGCAGCCTACTAGGACAGAGCTCCTACGAGCAGTACTTC

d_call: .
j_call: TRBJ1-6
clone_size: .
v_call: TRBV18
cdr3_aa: CASSHSPVPNSPLHF
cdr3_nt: TGTGCCAGCTCACACAGCCCGGTCCCTAATTCACCCCTCCACTTT

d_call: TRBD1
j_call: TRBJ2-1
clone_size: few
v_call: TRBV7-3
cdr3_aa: CASSPQTSGGNEQFF
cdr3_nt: TGTGCCAGCAGCCCGCAAACGTCAGGGGGCAATGAGCAGTTCTTC

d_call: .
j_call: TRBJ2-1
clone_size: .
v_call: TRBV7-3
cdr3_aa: CASSLTALGGGKFF
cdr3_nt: TGTGCCAGCAGCTTAACCGCCTTAGGGGGGGGTAAGTTCTTC

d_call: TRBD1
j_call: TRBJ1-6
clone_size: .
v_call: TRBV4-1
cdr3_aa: CASSGGQGLGRHNSPLHF
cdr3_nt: TGCGCCAGCAGCGGCGGACAGGGGCTCGGGAGACATAATTCACCCCTCCACTTT

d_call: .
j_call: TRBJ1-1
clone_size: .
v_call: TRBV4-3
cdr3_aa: CASSQDRGLMNTEAFF
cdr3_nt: TGCGCCAGCAGCCAAGATCGGGGGTTAATGAACACTGAAGCTTTCTTT

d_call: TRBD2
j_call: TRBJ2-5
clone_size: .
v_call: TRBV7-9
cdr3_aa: CASSLAGLAETQYF
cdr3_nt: TGTGCCAGCAGCTTAGCGGGACTAGCTGAGACCCAGTACTTC

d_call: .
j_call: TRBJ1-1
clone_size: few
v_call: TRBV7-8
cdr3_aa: CASSLGPGGGGTEAFF
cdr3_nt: TGTGCCAGCAGCTTAGGGCCTGGGGGCGGCGGGACTGAAGCTTTCTTT

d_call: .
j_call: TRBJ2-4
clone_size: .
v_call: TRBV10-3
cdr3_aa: CAISESQGGNIQYF
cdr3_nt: TGTGCCATCAGTGAGTCGCAAGGGGGAAACATTCAGTACTTC

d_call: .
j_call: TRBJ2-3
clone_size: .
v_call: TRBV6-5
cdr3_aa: CATYSREGADTQYF
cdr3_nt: TGTGCCACCTATTCCAGGGAGGGGGCAGATACGCAGTATTTT

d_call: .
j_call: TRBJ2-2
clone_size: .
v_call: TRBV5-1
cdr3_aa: CASSLVGPGATGELFF
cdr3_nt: TGCGCCAGCAGCTTGGTAGGTCCGGGGGCCACCGGGGAGCTGTTTTTT

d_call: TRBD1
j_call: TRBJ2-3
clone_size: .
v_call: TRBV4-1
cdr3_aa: CASSLGGQEGDTQYF
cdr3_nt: TGCGCCAGCAGCCTCGGGGGACAGGAAGGAGATACGCAGTATTTT

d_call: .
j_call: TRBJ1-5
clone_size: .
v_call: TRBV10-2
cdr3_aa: CASSDAPGGAPQHF
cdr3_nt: TGCGCCAGCAGTGACGCCCCTGGGGGGGCGCCCCAGCATTTT

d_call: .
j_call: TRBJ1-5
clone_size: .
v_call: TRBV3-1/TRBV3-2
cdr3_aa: CASSQDLGQPQHF
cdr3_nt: TGTGCCAGCAGCCAAGATCTCGGTCAGCCCCAGCATTTT